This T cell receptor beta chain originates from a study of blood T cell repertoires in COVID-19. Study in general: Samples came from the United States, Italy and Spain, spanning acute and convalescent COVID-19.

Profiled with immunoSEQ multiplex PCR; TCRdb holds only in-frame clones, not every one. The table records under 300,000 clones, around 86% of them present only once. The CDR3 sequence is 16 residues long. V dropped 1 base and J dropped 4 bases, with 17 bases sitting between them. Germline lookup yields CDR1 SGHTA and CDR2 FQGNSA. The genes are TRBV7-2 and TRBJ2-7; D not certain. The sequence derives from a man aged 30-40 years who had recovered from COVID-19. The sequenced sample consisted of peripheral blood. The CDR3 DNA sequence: TGTGCCAGCAGCTTAGAGGCAGGCCCTTACTTTTACGAGCAGTACTTC. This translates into CASSLEAGPYFYEQYF.